These 23 T cell receptor beta chains share one sample of origin, sequenced in a study of T cells in Graves' hyperthyroidism and ophthalmopathy. The CDR3 regions of TCR beta were amplified from RNA transcripts. First-round RT-PCR of the TCR CDR3 relied on the HTBI primer set. TCRdb called the multiplex PCR reads again in MiXCR, with one record for every CDR3 protein. Altogether about 610,000 distinct CDR3 sequences are present, about 15% being singletons, with the ten largest covering 3.5% to 4.5%. Sequencing input: blood. The receptors originated from a woman between 35 and 50 years old with Graves' ophthalmopathy.

This clonotype was seen many times. The chain couples TRBV24-1 to TRBJ2-7; maybe TRBD1 (6 bases). With 8 bases removed from V and 6 bases from J, the gap between germline ends came to 16 bases. CDR1 and CDR2 from the germline V gene are KGHDR and SFDVKD. The CDR3 is 13 residues long. CDR3 loop: CATKLTGTSEQYF. The DNA of the CDR3 is TGTGCCACCAAACTCACCGGGACAAGCGAGCAGTACTTC.

The DNA of the CDR3 is TGTGCCAGAACTGGAGAGATAGGCGGAGAGACCCAGTACTTC. Translated, it gives CARTGEIGGETQYF. This chain connects TRBV27 to TRBJ2-5, with D unresolved. CDR3 length: 14 residues. V lost 9 bases to trimming and J lost 4 bases, with 18 bases between them. Germline V gene data show CDR1 as MNHEY and CDR2 as SMNVEV (reference sequence).

In its sample, this clonotype was seen many times. The chain is built from TRBV5-1 and TRBJ1-2; TRBD1 matches at 8 bases. The V segment lost 3 bases and the J segment 4 bases; nucleotides outside the gene matches: 5. CDR1 and CDR2 from the germline V gene are SGHRS and YFSETQ. The CDR3 contains 14 residues. The CDR3 here is CASSSGGEGYGYTF. For the CDR3, the DNA is TGCGCCAGCAGCTCAGGGGGCGAAGGCTATGGCTACACCTTC.

This clonotype was observed a handful of times. The chain combines TRBV7-8 with TRBJ1-2; a possible D gene is TRBD1 (5 bases). Trimming left V 8 bases short and J 5 bases short, with 12 bases between. Germline V gives CDR1 SGHVS, CDR2 FQNEAQ. This CDR3 contains 12 residues. CDR3 DNA sequence: TGTGCCAGCCGAGCTGGGGGGTATGGCTACACCTTC. The encoded protein is CASRAGGYGYTF.

The chain has TRBV2 and TRBJ1-5, with TRBD1 as a possible D gene (5 bases). The CDR3 length is 15 residues. CDR1 and CDR2 from the germline V gene are SNHLY and FYNNEI. V was shortened by 1 base and J by 5 bases, with 12 bases between the two germline ends. CDR3 sequence reads: CASSEGQGAHQPQHF. The CDR3 DNA reads as TGTGCCAGCAGTGAAGGACAAGGGGCCCATCAGCCCCAGCATTTT.

The chain carries TRBV2 and TRBJ2-7; perhaps TRBD2 as D (5 bases). The ends were cut back, 6 bases at V and 4 bases at J, with 13 bases in the middle. The CDR3 extends over 13 amino acids. The germline CDR1 and CDR2 sequences are SNHLY and FYNNEI. As DNA, the CDR3 is TGTGCCAGCAGGGGTAGGGCGGGTTACGAGCAGTACTTC. Its translation is CASRGRAGYEQYF.

This clonotype was observed at least ten times. This chain joins TRBV15 and TRBJ1-2; the D gene is possibly TRBD1 (5 bases). V was trimmed by 1 base and J by 0 bases, leaving 12 bases between them. CDR1 and CDR2 (germline): LNHNV, YYDKDF (reference sequence). The CDR3 sequence is 16 residues long. The CDR3 loop is CATSRGGHLSNYGYTF. Written as DNA, the CDR3 is TGTGCCACCAGCAGAGGAGGACACTTATCTAACTATGGCTACACCTTC.

This clonotype was counted ten times or more. V is TRBV10-3 and J is TRBJ2-5; 13 bases align to TRBD2. From germline, CDR1 is ENHRY and CDR2 SYGVKD. CDR3 length equals 17 residues. V trimming: 6 bases; J trimming: 2 bases; junction bases outside the gene matches: 9. CDR3 sequence reads: CAIRPGLAGQGQETQYF. The CDR3 DNA follows: TGTGCCATCAGACCGGGACTAGCGGGACAGGGACAAGAGACCCAGTACTTC.

This chain links TRBV28 with TRBJ1-5; D remains ambiguous. Trimming pared 3 bases from V and 7 bases from J, leaving 13 bases between. CDR1 and CDR2 (germline): MDHEN, SYDVKM. CDR3 length: 14 amino acids. The CDR3 here is CASSFYGNGQPQHF. The CDR3 region has the DNA TGTGCCAGCAGTTTTTACGGGAACGGGCAGCCCCAGCATTTT.

This chain connects TRBV6-1 to TRBJ2-2, with 8 positions matching TRBD1. Trimming cost V 6 bases and J 6 bases; bases outside gene matches: 9. The V gene's germline CDR1 is MNHNS and CDR2 SASEGT. This CDR3 spans 15 amino acids. DNA for the CDR3: TGTGCCAGCAGCCCGGACAGGGTGGTGGCCGGGGAGCTGTTTTTT. It yields the protein CASSPDRVVAGELFF.

This clonotype was counted at least ten times. The chain employs TRBV7-9 and TRBJ1-2; TRBD1 might be the D (6 bases). There are 14 residues in the CDR3. The V gene's germline CDR1 is SEHNR and CDR2 FQNEAQ (reference sequence). Trimming removed 5 bases at V and 3 bases at J, with 13 bases between. CDR3 in DNA: TGTGCCAGCAGCATCCTACAGGGCGACTATGGCTACACCTTC. It is translated as CASSILQGDYGYTF.

The sample holds many counts of this clonotype. The V and J genes are TRBV11-3 and TRBJ1-5, with a weak D call TRBD1 (5 bases). Trimming cost V 1 base and J 4 bases, with 17 bases left between them. Per the germline V gene, CDR1 is SGHNT and CDR2 is YENEEA. This CDR3 region has 17 residues. The CDR3 DNA sequence: TGTGCCAGCAGCTTAGGGGGCGAGAGACGCTTAAATCAGCCCCAGCATTTT. It yields the protein CASSLGGERRLNQPQHF.

The V call is TRBV7-2, the J call TRBJ2-7; 7 bases align to TRBD2. The V gene end was trimmed by 1 base and the J gene end by 2 bases; junction bases not matched to a gene: 5. Germline CDR1 and CDR2: SGHTA and FQGNSA. This CDR3 comprises 15 residues. CDR3 bases: TGTGCCAGCAGCTTAGAACTAGCGAACACCTACGAGCAGTACTTC. Its protein product is CASSLELANTYEQYF.

V usage is TRBV7-8 and J usage is TRBJ2-2; 7 nucleotides match TRBD1. Trimming removed 8 bases from V and 3 bases from J; junction bases left unmatched: 15. The length of the CDR3 is 17 residues. The germline V gene has CDR1 SGHVS and CDR2 FQNEAQ. CDR3 region: CASSINPGTADTGELFF. As DNA, the CDR3 is TGTGCCAGCTCCATTAACCCCGGGACAGCGGACACCGGGGAGCTGTTTTTT. The complete variable domain, with remaining parts taken from reference TRBV7-8 and TRBJ2-2, reads GAGVSQSPRYKVAKRGQDVALRCDPISGHVSLFWYQQALGQGPEFLTYFQNEAQLDKSGLPSDRFFAERPEGSVSTLKIQRTQQEDSAVYLCASSINPGTADTGELFFGEGSRLTVL.

This clonotype was counted many times. This CDR3 reads CATSSERAWEQYF. The CDR3 bases are TGTGCCACCAGCAGCGAACGGGCTTGGGAGCAGTACTTC. V usage is TRBV15 and J usage is TRBJ2-7; no clear D gene. The CDR3 loop spans 13 amino acids. Per the germline V gene, CDR1 is LNHNV and CDR2 is YYDKDF (reference sequence). The V gene lost 3 bases and the J gene lost 7 bases, with 13 bases spanning the gap.

The sample holds many counts of this clonotype. The CDR3 nucleotides are TGTGCCAGCAGTGATGGGAGATTGGGCACCGGGGAGCTGTTTTTT. Its protein product is CASSDGRLGTGELFF. J is TRBJ2-2 and V is TRBV6-1, with D maybe TRBD2 (5 bases). Trimming stripped 3 bases from V and 4 bases from J, with 12 bases between. Germline values: CDR1 MNHNS, CDR2 SASEGT. The CDR3 runs to 15 residues.

This clonotype was seen many times. The J gene is TRBJ2-7, the V gene TRBV20-1; a weak D match, TRBD2 (6 bases). The CDR3 is made up of 15 amino acids. CDR1 DFQATT and CDR2 SNEGSKA come from the germline V gene (reference sequence). Between the trimmed V and J ends, which lost 0 bases and 2 bases, there was a span of 14 bases. CDR3 in amino acids: CSARDRRGWAYEQYF. In DNA, the CDR3 is TGCAGTGCTAGAGATCGGAGGGGTTGGGCCTACGAGCAGTACTTC.

V and J are TRBV29-1 and TRBJ2-2; D remains ambiguous. V was cut by 8 bases and J by 0 bases, with 10 bases left in between. The CDR3 is made up of 13 amino acids. Germline V gives CDR1 SQVTM, CDR2 ANQGSEA. In nucleotides, the CDR3 is TGCAGCTTCCCTAGGGCGAACACCGGGGAGCTGTTTTTT. This codes for CSFPRANTGELFF.

This clonotype was detected ten times or more. This sequence joins TRBV12-3 or TRBV12-4 and TRBJ1-3; D unclear. The CDR3 loop spans 14 amino acids. V was clipped by 7 bases and J by 6 bases, with 16 bases between them. The CDR3 DNA reads TGTGCCAGCACCCCGGGAGAAGGAGCAAACACCATATATTTT. Translation gives CASTPGEGANTIYF.

CDR3 in amino acids: CSVGHTQRETQYF. The CDR3 region has the DNA TGCAGCGTTGGACACACGCAGCGGGAGACCCAGTACTTC. This sequence joins TRBV29-1 and TRBJ2-5, with a possible D match to TRBD2 (5 bases). This CDR3 spans 13 amino acids. Germline V CDR1 and CDR2: SQVTM, ANQGSEA. Trimming took 4 bases from V and 5 from J, leaving 14 bases between them. Using reference TRBV29-1 and TRBJ2-5 for the parts outside the CDR3, the full variable domain is SAVISQKPSRDICQRGTSLTIQCQVDSQVTMMFWYRQQPGQSLTLIATANQGSEATYESGFVIDKFPISRPNLTFSTLTVSNMSPEDSSIYLCSVGHTQRETQYFGPGTRLLVL.

The sample holds many counts of this clonotype. The rearrangement links TRBV12-3 or TRBV12-4 to TRBJ2-7, with a tentative D call TRBD2 (5 bases). V shed 2 bases and J shed 2 bases, with 10 bases lying between them. This CDR3 region has 14 residues. CDR3 region: CASSLFGLAYEQYF. The CDR3 DNA is TGTGCCAGCAGTTTATTTGGACTCGCCTACGAGCAGTACTTC.

In the case of this clonotype: A much larger clone lies one base from this, so it may be a read error. V and J are TRBV20-1 and TRBJ1-1; TRBD1 might be the D (5 bases). Per germline, CDR1 DFQATT and CDR2 SNEGSKA (reference sequence). This CDR3 spans 13 amino acids. The CDR3 DNA reads TGCAGTGCTAGTAAGGGCCGGGGCACTGAAGATTTCTTT. As protein: CSASKGRGTEDFF.

In this sample, this clonotype turned up many times. The rearrangement links TRBV28 to TRBJ2-4; D call uncertain. V lost 7 bases and J lost 0, with 16 bases in between. CDR1 and CDR2 from the germline V gene are MDHEN and SYDVKM. There are 16 residues in the CDR3. DNA for the CDR3: TGTGCCAGCAAGGGCAGACTTACTATAGCCAAAAACATTCAGTACTTC. Its protein is CASKGRLTIAKNIQYF.